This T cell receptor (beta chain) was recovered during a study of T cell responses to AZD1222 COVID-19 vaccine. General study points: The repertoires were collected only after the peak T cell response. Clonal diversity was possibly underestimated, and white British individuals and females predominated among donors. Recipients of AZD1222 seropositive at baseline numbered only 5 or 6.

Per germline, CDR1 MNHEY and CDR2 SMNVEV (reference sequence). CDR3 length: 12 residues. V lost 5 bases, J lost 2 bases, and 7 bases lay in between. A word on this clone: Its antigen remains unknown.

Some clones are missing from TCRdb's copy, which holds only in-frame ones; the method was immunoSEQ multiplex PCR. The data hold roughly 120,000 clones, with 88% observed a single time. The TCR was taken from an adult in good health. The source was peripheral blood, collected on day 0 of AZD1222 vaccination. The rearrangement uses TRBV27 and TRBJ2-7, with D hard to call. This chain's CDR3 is CASSRGTYEQYF. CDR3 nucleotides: TGTGCCAGCAGTCGTGGGACCTACGAGCAGTACTTC.